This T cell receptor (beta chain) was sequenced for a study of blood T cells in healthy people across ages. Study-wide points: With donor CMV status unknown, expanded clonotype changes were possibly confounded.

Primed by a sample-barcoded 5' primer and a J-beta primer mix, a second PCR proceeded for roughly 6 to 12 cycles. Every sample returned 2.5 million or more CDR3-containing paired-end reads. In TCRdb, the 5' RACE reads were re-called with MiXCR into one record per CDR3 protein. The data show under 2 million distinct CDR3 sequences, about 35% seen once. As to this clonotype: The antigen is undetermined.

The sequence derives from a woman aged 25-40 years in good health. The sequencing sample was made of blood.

The CDR3 DNA sequence: TGTGCCAGCAGTCCGGGGGACGGTGGCTACACCTTC. It specifies CASSPGDGGYTF. The genes are TRBV27 and TRBJ1-2; a weak D match, TRBD1 (5 bases). The germline V gene has CDR1 MNHEY and CDR2 SMNVEV (reference sequence). The CDR3 extends over 12 amino acids. The ends were cut back, 5 bases at V and 7 bases at J, with 11 bases in the middle.